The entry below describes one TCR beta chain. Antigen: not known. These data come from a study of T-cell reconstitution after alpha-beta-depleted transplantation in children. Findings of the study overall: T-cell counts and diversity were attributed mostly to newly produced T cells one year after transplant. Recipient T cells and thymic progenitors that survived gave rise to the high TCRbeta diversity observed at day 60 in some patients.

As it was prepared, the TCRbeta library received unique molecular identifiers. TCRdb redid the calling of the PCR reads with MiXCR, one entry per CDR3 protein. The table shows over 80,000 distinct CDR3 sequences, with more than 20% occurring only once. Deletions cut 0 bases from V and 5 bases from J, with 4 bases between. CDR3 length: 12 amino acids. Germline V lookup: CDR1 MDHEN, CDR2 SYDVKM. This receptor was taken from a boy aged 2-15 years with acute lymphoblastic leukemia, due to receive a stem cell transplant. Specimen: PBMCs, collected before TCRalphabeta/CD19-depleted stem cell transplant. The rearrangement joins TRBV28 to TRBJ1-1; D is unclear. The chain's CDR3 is CASSLWTTEAFF. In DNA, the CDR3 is TGTGCCAGCAGTTTATGGACGACTGAAGCTTTCTTT.